The rows below give T cell receptor beta chains drawn from one sample of a study of T cell changes during pregnancy in multiple sclerosis. This table comes from immunoSEQ multiplex PCR, and its TCRdb copy is limited to in-frame clones, with some not included. Counted here are some 100,000 clones, around 90% occurring once; the ten biggest clones make up 1% to 1.5%. The input for sequencing was peripheral blood, taken in the second trimester of pregnancy. The receptor set was obtained from a female donor with multiple sclerosis, enrolled in a pregnancy study. The CDR3 runs from the conserved cysteine through the conserved F or W.

v_gene: TRBV19; j_gene: TRBJ1-5; CDR3aa: CASSMTRQSSNQPQHF
v_gene: TRBV5-4; j_gene: TRBJ2-7; CDR3aa: CASSLPTGQSYEQYF
v_gene: TRBV7-6; j_gene: TRBJ1-2; CDR3aa: CASSASRDRGLYGYTF
v_gene: TRBV5-1; j_gene: TRBJ2-1; CDR3aa: CASRLVSYNEQFF
v_gene: TRBV19; j_gene: TRBJ2-5; CDR3aa: CASSIATRDSQYF
v_gene: TRBV7-9; j_gene: TRBJ1-2; CDR3aa: CASSSPGQGLYGYTF
v_gene: TRBV30; j_gene: TRBJ2-3; CDR3aa: CAWSVPSGSTDTQYF
v_gene: TRBV6-6; j_gene: TRBJ1-5; CDR3aa: CASSYAPGGGNQPQHF
v_gene: TRBV27; j_gene: TRBJ2-7; CDR3aa: CASSLATSGNYEQYF
v_gene: TRBV5-4; j_gene: TRBJ1-2; CDR3aa: CVGGLQGAKEHTF
v_gene: TRBV6-5; j_gene: TRBJ1-2; CDR3aa: CASRDRGLGGYTF
v_gene: TRBV5-8; j_gene: TRBJ1-2; CDR3aa: CASSLKTPGSYTF
v_gene: TRBV4-1; j_gene: TRBJ2-7; CDR3aa: CASSQEFQYEQYF
v_gene: TRBV6-4; j_gene: TRBJ1-6; CDR3aa: CASSDFQGTPLHF
v_gene: TRBV2; j_gene: TRBJ1-1; CDR3aa: CASSGSGRAEAFF
v_gene: TRBV7-2; j_gene: TRBJ1-3; CDR3aa: CASSLVWGAGNTIYF
v_gene: TRBV2; j_gene: TRBJ1-2; CDR3aa: CASETYRGYGYTF
v_gene: TRBV6-1; j_gene: TRBJ1-3; CDR3aa: CASRWDRAGGNTIYF
v_gene: TRBV6-6; j_gene: TRBJ1-1; CDR3aa: CASTATGSTEAFF
v_gene: TRBV10-3; j_gene: TRBJ2-5; CDR3aa: CAISESTGRQETQYF
v_gene: TRBV6-1; j_gene: TRBJ2-5; CDR3aa: CASSPEETQYF
v_gene: TRBV25-1; j_gene: TRBJ2-4; CDR3aa: CASSALAGRGNIQYF
v_gene: TRBV7-6; j_gene: TRBJ2-6; CDR3aa: CASSSGQGLSGANVLTF
v_gene: TRBV30; j_gene: TRBJ1-1; CDR3aa: CAWTGHLNTEAFF
v_gene: TRBV5-6; j_gene: TRBJ2-2; CDR3aa: CASSFRVYTGELFF
v_gene: TRBV21-1; j_gene: TRBJ1-4; CDR3aa: CASSAKDSVNEKLFF
v_gene: TRBV11-2; j_gene: TRBJ2-7; CDR3aa: CASSGQGAYEQYF
v_gene: TRBV5-1; j_gene: TRBJ2-5; CDR3aa: CASSLVQGGKTQYF
v_gene: TRBV11-2; j_gene: TRBJ2-2; CDR3aa: CASSSTVYIGELFF
v_gene: TRBV7-3; j_gene: TRBJ2-1; CDR3aa: CASSLGLAYNEQFF
v_gene: TRBV4-1; j_gene: TRBJ1-2; CDR3aa: CASSHKGQTPRRKYGYTF
v_gene: TRBV29-1; j_gene: TRBJ1-1; CDR3aa: CSAGEGNTEAFF
v_gene: TRBV6-5; j_gene: TRBJ1-4; CDR3aa: CASSYSSRGREKLFF
v_gene: TRBV19; j_gene: TRBJ1-5; CDR3aa: CASSIVAGGHQPQHF
v_gene: TRBV5-1; j_gene: TRBJ1-1; CDR3aa: CASSFGGNTEAFF
v_gene: TRBV6-6; j_gene: TRBJ1-4; CDR3aa: CASSSRGSTNEKLFF
v_gene: TRBV25-1; j_gene: TRBJ1-4; CDR3aa: CASSEFGTGVGGGEKLFF
v_gene: TRBV4-1; j_gene: TRBJ1-5; CDR3aa: CASSQNGQNDQPQHF
v_gene: TRBV19; j_gene: TRBJ1-2; CDR3aa: CAGGAYGYTF
v_gene: TRBV7-6; j_gene: TRBJ2-3; CDR3aa: CASSLGLQGAGTDTQYF
v_gene: TRBV11-3; j_gene: TRBJ2-1; CDR3aa: CASSLGQGRSYNEQFF
v_gene: TRBV6-5; j_gene: TRBJ2-5; CDR3aa: CASSYGLRGASETQYF
v_gene: TRBV10-2; j_gene: TRBJ2-1; CDR3aa: CASRQSTLYNEQFF
v_gene: TRBV15; j_gene: TRBJ1-5; CDR3aa: CATSRSDRGRSQPQHF
v_gene: TRBV28; j_gene: TRBJ1-1; CDR3aa: CASSGQGLLEAFF